This T cell receptor (beta chain) was obtained from a study of cytomegalovirus exposure and HLA in healthy donors (dated by TCRdb to about 2017). Turning to the overall study: An earlier analysis of 587 of the donors reported more than 250 Gb of sequence data and 120 million or so unique TCR beta sequences from roughly 200 million T cells. An early release covering around 630 HLA-typed donors comprised approximately 290 gigabases of sequencing data and roughly 85 million unique TCR sequences. Of the roughly 400 genotyped donors, approximately 82% fell in the genetic ancestry cluster associated with self-reported Caucasian donors. The study was designed to test whether signatures of past pathogen exposure could be identified by cataloging public T cell receptors. The study profiled the T cell repertoires of hundreds of subjects by immunosequencing and related them to cytomegalovirus serostatus. In addition to the first cohort of approximately 670 subjects, a separate validation cohort of approximately 120 different subjects was used. To predict cytomegalovirus infection status, the study combined high-throughput TCR immunosequencing, statistical association of individual TCRs with disease status, and machine learning. To study patterns of TCR occurrence, a later analysis re-analyzed previously published TCR beta repertoires from under 750 donors and added high-resolution HLA genotyping. The later analysis used no new phenotypic data to find candidate immune exposures, relying instead on TCR beta sequences and their occurrence across donors. An earlier analysis of 587 of the donors used high-throughput TCR beta sequencing to judge whether each TCR beta V gene segment behaved as functional or pseudogenic. Alongside the repertoire data, information on donor age, sex, ethnicity and CMV serostatus was compiled. A later genetic analysis used genome-wide SNP genotypes for 398 of the 666 donors, treating that subset as a discovery cohort. Every repertoire in the discovery cohort had been generated on one and the same sequencing platform. HLA typing covered class I and class II loci at four-digit resolution. Typing coverage differed by locus: A, B, C, DRB1 and DQB1 were typed in roughly 620-640 donors, DQA1 in 522, DPA1 in 600 to 610, and DPB1 in 472. Four or five DR-DQ haplotypes were treated as single units for association and clustering because of strong linkage in the cohort. On average, roughly 250,000 unique TCR beta nucleotide sequences were sequenced per donor among a few hundred genotyped donors of the cohort, with 15% to 20% of those sequences being non-productive.

Points on this clone: Its binding antigen is unknown. Per-nucleotide qualities are absent, and no much larger clonotype sits a single base away.

The receptor library was made with the immunoSEQ multiplex PCR assay. For the multiplex PCR, a mixture combining 60 forward primers for TCR Vbeta segments and 13 reverse primers for TCR Jbeta segments was used. The CDR3 region of rearranged TCR beta genes was amplified from genomic DNA by a multiplex PCR assay. The Illumina HiSeq System was used to sequence the amplified TCR beta libraries as 87-base-pair reads. As for how the authors treated the data: Across the 670 or so repertoires, a later analysis counted about 81 million unique TCR beta chains, around 10 million of which were shared by at least two donors. Raw reads were error-corrected and collapsed into unique sequences with a nearest-neighbor algorithm that merged closely related sequences to remove PCR and sequencing errors. To assign V, D and J gene segments, CDR3 sequences were aligned to IMGT reference sequences. Each retained sequence needed at least a six-nucleotide match to both a V gene segment and a J gene segment. A rearrangement was called productive if the CDR3 had no stop codons and remained in frame with V and J, and every other rearrangement was called non-productive. CDR3 was defined by IMGT convention, running from the second conserved V-encoded cysteine to the conserved J-encoded phenylalanine. In an earlier analysis of around 640 of the donors, sequences lacking an unambiguous match to a single V gene segment were excluded. In an earlier analysis of several hundred of the donors, V segments were called functional above 56.7% productive rearrangements and were called segregating when the between-donor standard deviation exceeded 5%. A statistical classification framework was developed to diagnose cytomegalovirus status using the catalog of TCR beta chain sequences. A later analysis assigned V and J genes by comparing TCR nucleotide sequences with IMGT/GENE-DB human TR gene sequences. In a later analysis, CDR3 sequences and most-parsimonious VDJ recombination scenarios were assigned using the TCRdist pipeline. A later analysis defined each TCR beta chain by its CDR3 amino acid sequence plus V-gene family, and excluded reads lacking a unique V-gene family. In a later analysis, 450 to 600 highly shared, low-generation-probability nucleotide sequences were removed to address suspected cross-contamination and a sequencing artifact. A later analysis calculated a clonal expansion index for each public chain from normalized within-repertoire ranks of inferred template counts. A later analysis computed generation probabilities with a VDJ recombination model fitted to out-of-frame rearrangements, and checked the results against IGoR. In a later analysis, TCR-TCR, TCR-HLA and TCR-CMV co-occurrence was scored with hypergeometric tests, and a repertoire-size bias correction was applied to TCR pairs. False discovery rates were estimated in a later analysis by permuting HLA or CMV assignments 20 times. In a later analysis, co-occurring TCRs were grouped using DBSCAN, with TCRdist sequence similarity added in when clustering inside HLA-allele-positive subsets. For co-occurrence clustering, repertoires with fewer than 30,000 or more than 120,000 public chains were excluded, along with roughly 5 repertoires with anomalous nucleotide sharing. TCRdb provides this immuneACCESS table in a form limited to in-frame rearrangements. Some clones are lacking; in checked studies, under half of them reflect an unresolved V gene, and why the rest are absent is not known. For V, J and clone size, that table is used; D and trimming come from the DNA. This sample gives hundreds of thousands of clones in total; roughly 70% of them show up just once. The ten largest make up 2% to 2.5% of the sample.

The cohort was made up of 650 to 700 healthy bone marrow donors. At the time of sampling, all cohort members were nominally healthy, though unrecorded immune exposures were likely present. The donor was CMV seronegative and was included in the group of under 450 seronegative cohort members. Each donor provided a peripheral blood sample, and peripheral blood mononuclear cells were used for TCR beta sequencing. The Qiagen DNeasy Blood Extraction Kit was used to extract genomic DNA from the blood cell samples. Summary of the overall study and its limitations: A later analysis reported that several top co-occurrence clusters appeared linked to parvovirus B19, influenza, CMV and Epstein-Barr virus. The classifier was reported to diagnose cytomegalovirus status with high specificity and sensitivity in both the original and validation cohorts. In a later analysis, most CMV-associated TCR beta chains were found to appear HLA-restricted, with HLA associations seemingly driven largely by CMV exposure. An earlier analysis of some 560 of the donors showed that most TCR beta V segments appeared in productive rearrangements either about 87% or about 30% of the time, which broadly matched IMGT annotations. Compared with the approximately 600-donor mean, donors in an Asian-associated ancestry cluster had fewer N-insertions in productive TCRs, according to a later genetic analysis. Sequencing depth was assumed to be roughly uniform across donors in the presence/absence analyses, though that assumption may not hold. A later analysis found that TCR association rates varied across HLA loci, with DRB1 alleles showing the most associated TCRs and HLA-C alleles the fewest. A later analysis found that HLA-associated TCR beta chains were more clonally expanded and had lower generation probabilities than equally common non-associated chains. Only TCR beta chains were sequenced in this cohort, and the absence of alpha or paired-chain data limited detectable features. A cluster of highly shared sequence variants was judged likely to represent a technical artifact of the sequencing pipeline. Because counts were too low, some 17 rarely observed V segments, including chromosome 9 orphons, were excluded from the earlier analysis of about 500 of the donors. CMV serostatus was the only immune exposure information available for the cohort. A further reported finding was that TCR beta sequences accurately predicted the HLA-A and HLA-B alleles for most subjects in the first cohort. A few of the identified cytomegalovirus-associated TCR beta chains were confirmed in vitro to be specific for cytomegalovirus antigens. The 87-base-pair reads could not distinguish some IMGT-functional V segments, including TRBV6-2 and TRBV6-3, so those segments were excluded. Correlated functional status among segregating V segments might reflect linkage disequilibrium, but an unknown experimental factor could not be ruled out. An association between a missense DCLRE1C variant and V-gene and J-gene trimming of TCR beta chains was found in a later genetic analysis and replicated in an independent cohort. Because HLA typing was missing for some donors at each locus, association tests included only the typed subset. Assigning TCR associations to individual alleles was difficult when HLA alleles, especially DR and DQ, strongly co-occurred. It was suggested by the authors that the approach could potentially be generalized to other disease states and immunological phenotypes. Specific HLA alleles were associated with 15,000 to 20,000 TCR beta sequences at a false discovery rate of 0.05 in a later analysis. In the study, around 160 TCR beta chains were listed as associated with cytomegalovirus. While some public TCRs were present in many individuals, most TCR sequences turned up only very rarely across donors.

From the cysteine up to the phenylalanine, the CDR3 has a length of 15 residues. Only CDR3 DNA is held: 45 bases, read in frame from base 1. V has 2 bases trimmed and J has 8 bases trimmed; junction bases matching no gene number 5. According to the germline V gene, CDR1 reads SGHRS and CDR2 reads YFSETQ. The sample taken for sequencing was PBMCs. The rearranged segments are TRBV5-1 and TRBJ2-1; TRBD2 matches 12 bases in the middle. The sequence came from a female donor in good health and CMV-seronegative. DNA sequence: TGCGCCAGCAGCTTACTAGCGGGAGGTATGGATGAGCAGTTCTTC. Its product reads: CASSLLAGGMDEQFF.